The 5 T cell receptor beta chains listed next were all sequenced from one sample in a study of blood T cell repertoires in COVID-19. Data came from immunoSEQ multiplex PCR; TCRdb stores just in-frame clones and leaves some out. There are about 250,000 clones in the sample; around 87% occur only once, and about 1.6% lies in the top ten. The sequenced sample was PBMCs or T cells enriched from blood (not recorded which). The receptor source for this set is a woman in her 50s who had recovered from COVID-19.

The chain links TRBV7-9 to TRBJ2-5; weak D call: TRBD1 (6 bases). Trimming stripped 5 bases from V and 9 bases from J, with 10 bases between. CDR3 size: 11 residues. Germline V lookup: CDR1 SEHNR, CDR2 FQNEAQ (reference sequence). The CDR3 region is CASSQQGPQYF. The CDR3 region has the DNA TGTGCCAGCAGCCAACAGGGTCCCCAGTACTTC.

This chain uses TRBV7-9 with TRBJ1-2, with D perhaps matching TRBD1 (5 bases). Germline V gene lookup returns CDR1 SEHNR and CDR2 FQNEAQ (reference sequence). V was shortened by 2 bases and J by 4 bases, with 11 bases between the two germline ends. The CDR3 loop spans 14 amino acids. The CDR3 DNA reads as TGTGCCAGCAGCTTAACAGGAGTCATCTATGGCTACACCTTC. This codes for CASSLTGVIYGYTF. Looking up the rest from reference TRBV7-9 and TRBJ1-2 gives the full variable domain: DTGVSQNPRHKITKRGQNVTFRCDPISEHNRLYWYRQTLGQGPEFLTYFQNEAQLEKSRLLSDRFSAERPKGSFSTLEIQRTEQGDSAMYLCASSLTGVIYGYTFGSGTRLTVV.

The V gene is TRBV9, the J gene TRBJ2-3; 7 bases map to TRBD2. Germline CDR1 is SGDLS and CDR2 is YYNGEE. This CDR3 has 15 amino acids. After removal of 0 bases from V and 5 bases from J, the junction contained 6 bases not matched to a gene. The chain's CDR3 is CASSVVAGREDTQYF. DNA of the CDR3: TGTGCCAGCAGCGTAGTTGCAGGGAGGGAAGATACGCAGTATTTT.

The V gene is TRBV5-1, the J gene TRBJ1-4, with 10 bases fitting TRBD1. The CDR3 is made up of 15 amino acids. V shed 4 bases and J 8 bases; nucleotides not matched to a gene: 8. Germline V gene lookup returns CDR1 SGHRS and CDR2 YFSETQ. The CDR3 here is CASSQTTGGGEKLFF. The CDR3 DNA reads TGCGCCAGCAGCCAGACGACAGGGGGCGGCGAAAAACTGTTTTTT. Full variable domain (missing parts from reference TRBV5-1 and TRBJ1-4): KAGVTQTPRYLIKTRGQQVTLSCSPISGHRSVSWYQQTPGQGLQFLFEYFSETQRNKGNFPGRFSGRQFSNSRSEMNVSTLELGDSALYLCASSQTTGGGEKLFFGSGTQLSVL.

The chain joins TRBV10-3 to TRBJ1-6, with D unresolved. Looked up from germline, CDR1 is ENHRY and CDR2 is SYGVKD. The CDR3 is made up of 14 amino acids. The germline V and J ends were trimmed by 6 bases and 3 bases, with 9 bases remaining between them. In DNA form, the CDR3 reads TGTGCCATCAGGGAGGCAGACTATAATTCACCCCTCCACTTT. It specifies CAIREADYNSPLHF.